This is a list of T cell receptor beta chains from one sample in a study of cytomegalovirus exposure and HLA in healthy donors. TCRdb's copy holds only in-frame clones and misses some; the assay was immunoSEQ multiplex PCR. Among a few hundred thousand clones listed, roughly 79% were seen once. The specimen sequenced was PBMCs. These receptors all come from a middle-aged woman in good health and CMV-seronegative. Each CDR3 is given with its conserved first and last residue. The D gene is left open where the match is weak. For some rows the clone size is stated as once, few or many, or as a class when expanded; others skip it.

D gene	V gene	J gene	clone size	CDR3 DNA	CDR3 protein
TRBD1	TRBV10-2	TRBJ1-2	once	TGCGCCAGCAGTGGTAGGGGGCTTTCTCTCTTC	CASSGRGLSLF
-	TRBV5-1	TRBJ2-1	-	TGCGCCAGCAGCGCCGGACAGAAGAGCAATGAGCAGTTCTTC	CASSAGQKSNEQFF
-	TRBV7-2	TRBJ1-1	-	TGTGCCAGCACTCCCGCCGTGGAGACTGAAGCTTTCTTT	CASTPAVETEAFF
TRBD2	TRBV30	TRBJ2-1	-	TGTGCCTGGAGTTGGGTAGCGGGGGGCTCGGGAAGTTACAATGAGCAGTTCTTC	CAWSWVAGGSGSYNEQFF
-	TRBV7-2	TRBJ2-5	-	TGTGCCAGCAGCAGGAGGGCTCAAGAGACCCAGTACTTC	CASSRRAQETQYF
-	TRBV10-1	TRBJ2-3	few	TGCGCCAGCACCTTAATCATTGGGGAGACGACAGATACGCAGTATTTT	CASTLIIGETTDTQYF
-	TRBV28	TRBJ1-2	-	TGTGCCAGCAGTTTGACGGGTTATGGCTACACCTTC	CASSLTGYGYTF
-	TRBV5-6	TRBJ2-1	-	TGTGCCAGCAGCTTGGGAGACAATGAGCAGTTCTTC	CASSLGDNEQFF
-	TRBV9	TRBJ2-6	-	TGTGCCAGCGGGTGGTTCCCGCAGGCGATCTCTGGGGCCAACGTCCTGACTTTC	CASGWFPQAISGANVLTF
-	TRBV27	TRBJ2-1	-	TGTGCCAGCAGGCCCGTCCCTGGCCAGGGCAATGAGCAGTTCTTC	CASRPVPGQGNEQFF
-	TRBV28	TRBJ1-5	once	TGTGCCAGCAGTTTATATCAGTTGCCCCAGCATTTT	CASSLYQLPQHF
-	TRBV11-2	TRBJ1-4	-	TGTGCCAGCAGCTTAGCGGGGGGCGGGGGGATTAATGAAAAACTGTTTTTT	CASSLAGGGGINEKLFF
-	TRBV30	TRBJ2-4	-	TGTGCCTGGAGGGGGCTGGGGGCCAAAAACATTCAGTACTTC	CAWRGLGAKNIQYF
-	TRBV2	TRBJ1-4	-	TGTGCCAGCAGTGTACAGTTAGGCGAAAAACTGTTTTTT	CASSVQLGEKLFF
TRBD2	TRBV28	TRBJ2-1	-	TGTGCCAGCAGTGTACTAGCGGGGTACAATGAGCAGTTCTTC	CASSVLAGYNEQFF
-	TRBV7-6	TRBJ2-3	-	TGTGCCAGCAGCCCCAGACTAGACCCCACAGATACGCAGTATTTT	CASSPRLDPTDTQYF
-	TRBV10-3	TRBJ1-1	-	TGTGCCATCAGTGTAAATATGAACACTGAAGCTTTCTTT	CAISVNMNTEAFF
-	TRBV5-5	TRBJ2-5	-	TGTGCCAGCAGCTTTTACTCCCAAGAGACCCAGTACTTC	CASSFYSQETQYF
-	TRBV4-1	TRBJ2-5	-	TGCGCCAGCAGCCTGGAGCGACAAGAGACCCAGTACTTC	CASSLERQETQYF